The source of this T cell receptor beta chain is a study of blood T cell repertoires in COVID-19. V lost 5 bases and J lost 8; bases outside the gene matches: 7. Germline V gene lookup returns CDR1 SGHTA and CDR2 FQGTGA. This CDR3 comprises 15 residues. The table came from immunoSEQ multiplex PCR; TCRdb's copy has only in-frame clones and leaves some out. The data hold 100,000 to 150,000 clones, with 80% to 95% observed a single time. The sequenced sample consisted of peripheral blood. This TCR came from a man aged 45-65 years with COVID-19, enrolled during active disease. This chain connects TRBV7-3 to TRBJ2-1; TRBD2 aligns across 12 bases. The chain's CDR3 is CASSPGLAGMHEQFF. CDR3 bases: TGTGCCAGCAGCCCCGGACTAGCGGGAATGCATGAGCAGTTCTTC. Looking up the rest from reference TRBV7-3 and TRBJ2-1 gives the full variable domain: GAGVSQTPSNKVTEKGKYVELRCDPISGHTALYWYRQSLGQGPEFLIYFQGTGAADDSGLPNDRFFAVRPEGSVSTLKIQRTERGDSAVYLCASSPGLAGMHEQFFGPGTRLTVL.